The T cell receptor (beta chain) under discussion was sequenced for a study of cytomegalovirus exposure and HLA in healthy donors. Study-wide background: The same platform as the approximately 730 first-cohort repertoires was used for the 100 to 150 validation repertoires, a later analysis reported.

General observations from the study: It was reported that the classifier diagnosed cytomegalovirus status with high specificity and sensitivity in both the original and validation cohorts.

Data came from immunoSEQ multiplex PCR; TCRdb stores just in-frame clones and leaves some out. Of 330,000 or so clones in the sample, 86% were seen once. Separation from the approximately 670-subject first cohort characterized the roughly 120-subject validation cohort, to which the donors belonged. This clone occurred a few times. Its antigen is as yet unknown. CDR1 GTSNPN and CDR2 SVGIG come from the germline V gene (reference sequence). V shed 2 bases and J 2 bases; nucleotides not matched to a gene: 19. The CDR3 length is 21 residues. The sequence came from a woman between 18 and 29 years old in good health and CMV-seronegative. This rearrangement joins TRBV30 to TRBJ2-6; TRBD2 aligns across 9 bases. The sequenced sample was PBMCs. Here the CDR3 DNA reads TGTGCCTGGAGTCTAGCGGGGTCCGTGATATCTGGGGTGGCTGGGGCCAACGTCCTGACTTTC. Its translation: CAWSLAGSVISGVAGANVLTF.